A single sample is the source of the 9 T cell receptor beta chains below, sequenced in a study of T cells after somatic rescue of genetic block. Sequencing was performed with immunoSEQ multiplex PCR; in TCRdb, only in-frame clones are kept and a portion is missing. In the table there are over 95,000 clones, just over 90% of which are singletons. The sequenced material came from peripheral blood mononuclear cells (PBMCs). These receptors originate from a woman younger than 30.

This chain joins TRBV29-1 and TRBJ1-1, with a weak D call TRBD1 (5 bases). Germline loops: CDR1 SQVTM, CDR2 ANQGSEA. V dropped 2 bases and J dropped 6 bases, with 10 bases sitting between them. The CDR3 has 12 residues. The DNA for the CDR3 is TGCAGCGTTGAAAAGGGGTCCGCTGAAGCTTTCTTT. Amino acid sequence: CSVEKGSAEAFF.

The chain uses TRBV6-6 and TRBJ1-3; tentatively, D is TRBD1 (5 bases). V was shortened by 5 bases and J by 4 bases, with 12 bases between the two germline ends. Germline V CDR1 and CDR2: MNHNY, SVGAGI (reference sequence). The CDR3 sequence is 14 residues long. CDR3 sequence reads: CASSLGGSGNTIYF. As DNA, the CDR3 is TGTGCCAGCAGTCTTGGGGGATCCGGAAACACCATATATTTT.

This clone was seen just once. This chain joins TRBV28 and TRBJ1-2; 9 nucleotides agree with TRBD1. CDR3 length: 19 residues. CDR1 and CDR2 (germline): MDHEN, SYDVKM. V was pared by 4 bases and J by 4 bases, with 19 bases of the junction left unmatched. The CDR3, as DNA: TGTGCCAGCAGTTCCCAAACCCGGGACAGGGCAACTAGTCGCTATGGCTACACCTTC. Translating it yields CASSSQTRDRATSRYGYTF.

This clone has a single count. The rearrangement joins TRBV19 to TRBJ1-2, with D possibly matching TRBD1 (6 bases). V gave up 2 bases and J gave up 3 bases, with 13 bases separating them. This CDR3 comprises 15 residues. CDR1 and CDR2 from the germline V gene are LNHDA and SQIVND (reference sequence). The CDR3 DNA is TGTGCCAGTAGTATAAGCGCGGGGGCGGACTATGGCTACACCTTC. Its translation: CASSISAGADYGYTF.

Here the CDR3 DNA reads TGTGCCAGCAGCTCGGTAGGAGTCCCAGATACGCAGTATTTT. This gives the protein CASSSVGVPDTQYF. The rearrangement links TRBV5-4 to TRBJ2-3; D gene ambiguous. V lost 3 bases, J lost 4 bases, and 12 bases lay in between. Germline loops: CDR1 SGHNT, CDR2 YYREEE (reference sequence). The CDR3 is 14 amino acids.

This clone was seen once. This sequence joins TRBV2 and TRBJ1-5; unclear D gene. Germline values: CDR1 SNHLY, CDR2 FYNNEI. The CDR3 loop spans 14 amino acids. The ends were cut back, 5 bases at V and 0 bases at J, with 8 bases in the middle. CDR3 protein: CASSRVYSNQPQHF. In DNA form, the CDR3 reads TGTGCCAGCAGTAGGGTATATAGCAATCAGCCCCAGCATTTT.

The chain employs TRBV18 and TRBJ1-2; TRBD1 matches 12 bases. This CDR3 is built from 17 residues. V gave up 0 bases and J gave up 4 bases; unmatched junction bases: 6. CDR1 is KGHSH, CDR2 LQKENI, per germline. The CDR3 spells CASSPPPGTGGGYGYTF. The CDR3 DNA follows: TGTGCCAGCTCACCACCGCCCGGGACAGGGGGCGGCTATGGCTACACCTTC.

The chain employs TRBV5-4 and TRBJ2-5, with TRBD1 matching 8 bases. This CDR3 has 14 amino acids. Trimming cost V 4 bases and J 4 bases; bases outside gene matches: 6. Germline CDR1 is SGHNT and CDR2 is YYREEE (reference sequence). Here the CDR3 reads CASSNDRGGETQYF. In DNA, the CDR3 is TGTGCCAGCAGCAACGACAGGGGTGGAGAGACCCAGTACTTC.

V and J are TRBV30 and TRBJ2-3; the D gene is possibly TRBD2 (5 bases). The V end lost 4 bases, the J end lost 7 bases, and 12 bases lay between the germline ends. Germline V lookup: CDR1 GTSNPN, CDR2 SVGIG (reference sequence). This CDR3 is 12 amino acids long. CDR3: CAWNGDRNTQYF. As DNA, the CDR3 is TGTGCCTGGAACGGGGATAGAAATACGCAGTATTTT. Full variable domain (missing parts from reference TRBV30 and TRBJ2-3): SQTIHQWPATLVQPVGSPLSLECTVEGTSNPNLYWYRQAAGRGLQLLFYSVGIGQISSEVPQNLSASRPQDRQFILSSKKLLLSDSGFYLCAWNGDRNTQYFGPGTRLTVL.